This entry is about one TCR beta chain. The junction does not match germline at one end; this may be a read error. The entry originates in a study of blood T cell repertoires in COVID-19. In the study overall: The United States, Italy and Spain provided the acute and convalescent COVID-19 samples. From T cells, B-cell-depleted T cells, or PBMCs came the material, which was cDNA or gDNA.

Authors' methods: Using reference gene primer amplification, nucleated cell counts were estimated. TCRdb's table, derived via immunoSEQ multiplex PCR, lists solely in-frame clones and lacks some. V and J calls and clone size are copied from that table; D and trimming were computed from the DNA. This sample yields approximately 120,000 clones, of which over 75% are seen a single time; approximately 1% belongs to the top ten. This CDR3 spans 11 amino acids. Germline CDR1 and CDR2: MGHDK and SYGVNS. The receptor was isolated from an elderly woman with acute or convalescent COVID-19. The chain has TRBV25-1 and TRBJ2-3; 7 bases fit TRBD1. Sequencing was done on a sample of peripheral blood. CDR3 loop: CASSGGTARGF. The CDR3 DNA sequence: TGTGCCAGCAGTGGTGGGACAGCCCGTGGTTTT. The entire variable domain, with the rest obtained from reference TRBV25-1 and TRBJ2-3, is as follows: EADIYQTPRYLVIGTGKKITLECSQTMGHDKMYWYQQDPGMELHLIHYSYGVNSTEKGDLSSESTVSRIRTEHFPLTLESARPSHTSQYLCASSGGTARGFGPGTRLTVL.